This is a list of T cell receptor beta chains from one sample in a study of early T cells in non-severe SARS-CoV-2 infection. TCRdb reprocessed the 5' RACE reads via MiXCR and lists one record per CDR3 protein. The sample holds approximately 39,000 distinct CDR3 sequences; 4.6% are singletons and the top ten take about 17%. The sequencing input was whole blood. These receptors were obtained from an adult who was a healthcare worker with PCR-confirmed SARS-CoV-2 infection or an uninfected control (not recorded which). Each CDR3 is given with its conserved first and last residue. Each record gives: J gene, V gene, D gene, clone size, CDR3 DNA, CDR3 protein. A D gene is named only where the DNA matches it firmly. Size values are once, few and many counts, or a class for expanded clones, and some rows have none.

J: TRBJ1-5; V: TRBV6-2/TRBV6-3; D: -; size: -; DNA: TGTGCCAGCAGTGCATACAGTCGTAATCAGCCCCAGCATTTT; CDR3: CASSAYSRNQPQHF
J: TRBJ1-2; V: TRBV13; D: -; size: many; DNA: TGTGCCAGCAGCTTAGCAAGTCTTTATGGCTACACCTTC; CDR3: CASSLASLYGYTF
J: TRBJ2-7; V: TRBV4-1; D: TRBD1; size: many; DNA: TGCGCCAGCAGCCAAGATCTGGGACAGGGGGGTTACGAGCAGTACTTC; CDR3: CASSQDLGQGGYEQYF
J: TRBJ2-2; V: TRBV20-1; D: -; size: many; DNA: TGCAGTGCTAGCACTTATCGCACCGGGGAGCTGTTTTTT; CDR3: CSASTYRTGELFF
J: TRBJ1-2; V: TRBV7-9; D: -; size: many; DNA: TGTGCCAGCAGCTTAGGGCGAGGGGCCGCTAACTATGGCTACACCTTC; CDR3: CASSLGRGAANYGYTF
J: TRBJ2-7; V: TRBV6-6; D: -; size: many; DNA: TGTGCCAGCAGTTACGACAGCTCCTACGAGCAGTACTTC; CDR3: CASSYDSSYEQYF
J: TRBJ1-3; V: TRBV12-3/TRBV12-4; D: -; size: -; DNA: TGTGCCAGCAGCCGGCAGCGGGTCTCTGGAAACACCATATATTTT; CDR3: CASSRQRVSGNTIYF
J: TRBJ2-2; V: TRBV6-1; D: -; size: -; DNA: TGTGCCAGCACCTGGGACCCGAACACCGGGGAGCTGTTTTTT; CDR3: CASTWDPNTGELFF
J: TRBJ1-2; V: TRBV29-1; D: -; size: many; DNA: TGCAGCGCTATGGACCGGAGGTCCAACTATGGCTACACCTTC; CDR3: CSAMDRRSNYGYTF
J: TRBJ2-7; V: TRBV12-3/TRBV12-4; D: TRBD1; size: -; DNA: TGTGCCAGCAGTTCGGGACAGACCTACGAGCAGTACTTC; CDR3: CASSSGQTYEQYF
J: TRBJ2-3; V: TRBV29-1; D: -; size: many; DNA: TGCAGCGTTGAAGATAGGGCAGCCACGCAGTATTTT; CDR3: CSVEDRAATQYF
J: TRBJ1-1; V: TRBV3-1; D: -; size: few; DNA: TGTGCCAGCAGCCAAGATCCCCGGGAGGTTGAAGCTTTCTTT; CDR3: CASSQDPREVEAFF
J: TRBJ1-6; V: TRBV10-3; D: -; size: many; DNA: TGTGCCATCAGTGATCAGGGTTTTAGTTCACCCCTCCACTTT; CDR3: CAISDQGFSSPLHF
J: TRBJ1-4; V: TRBV20-1; D: -; size: many; DNA: TGCAGTGCTAGAGAGAATGAAAAACTGTTTTTT; CDR3: CSARENEKLFF
J: TRBJ2-3; V: TRBV7-3; D: TRBD2; size: -; DNA: TGTGCCAGCAGCTTAACGGGAGGGAGGGAGGATACGCAGTATTTT; CDR3: CASSLTGGREDTQYF
J: TRBJ2-5; V: TRBV2; D: -; size: many; DNA: TGTGCCAGCACTACCGGCCGAGGGACCCAGTACTTC; CDR3: CASTTGRGTQYF
J: TRBJ1-6; V: TRBV11-2; D: -; size: many; DNA: TGTGCCAGCAGCTTAGCAGGTTCACCCCTCCACTTT; CDR3: CASSLAGSPLHF
J: TRBJ2-3; V: TRBV12-3/TRBV12-4; D: -; size: few; DNA: TGTGCCAGCACCACATTTAGTAGCACAGATACGCAGTATTTT; CDR3: CASTTFSSTDTQYF
J: TRBJ2-1; V: TRBV20-1; D: TRBD2; size: few; DNA: TGCAGTGCGATAAGAAAGAGACTAGCGTGGGGCAATGAGCAGTTCTTC; CDR3: CSAIRKRLAWGNEQFF
J: TRBJ1-2; V: TRBV18; D: -; size: -; DNA: TGTGCCAGCTCACCAAAGACCGGGAACTATGGCTACACCTTC; CDR3: CASSPKTGNYGYTF
J: TRBJ2-3; V: TRBV11-1; D: -; size: many; DNA: TGTGCCAGCAGCTTAAGGGCCGTGAGGACAGATACGCAGTATTTT; CDR3: CASSLRAVRTDTQYF
J: TRBJ1-5; V: TRBV6-2/TRBV6-3; D: -; size: -; DNA: TGTGCCAGCACCGAAGGGCAGGAGTTTGTAGCCCAGCATTTT; CDR3: CASTEGQEFVAQHF
J: TRBJ2-2; V: TRBV5-1; D: -; size: many; DNA: TGCGCCAGCAGCTCCTTTATGGGAGCGAACACCGGGGAGCTGTTTTTT; CDR3: CASSSFMGANTGELFF
J: TRBJ1-5; V: TRBV7-9; D: -; size: -; DNA: TGTGCCAGCAGCTGGTCGAATCAGCCCCAGCATTTT; CDR3: CASSWSNQPQHF
J: TRBJ2-7; V: TRBV7-6; D: TRBD1; size: -; DNA: TGTGCCAGCAGCCGGGGGACAGGGAGCGACGAGCAGTACTTC; CDR3: CASSRGTGSDEQYF
J: TRBJ2-3; V: TRBV5-4; D: -; size: many; DNA: TGTGCCAGCAGCTTGAGCAGAGTTGATACGCAGTATTTT; CDR3: CASSLSRVDTQYF
J: TRBJ2-7; V: TRBV3-1; D: -; size: few; DNA: TGTGCCAGCAGCCAAGGGGCTTGGGGCGAGCAGTACTTC; CDR3: CASSQGAWGEQYF
J: TRBJ1-3; V: TRBV9; D: -; size: few; DNA: TGTGCCAGCAGCGTAGTAGGGGGGAGCTCTGGAAACACCATATATTTT; CDR3: CASSVVGGSSGNTIYF
J: TRBJ2-5; V: TRBV4-1; D: -; size: many; DNA: TGCGCCAGCAGCCTGTGGGTTCAAGAGACCCAGTACTTC; CDR3: CASSLWVQETQYF
J: TRBJ1-1; V: TRBV3-1; D: TRBD1; size: -; DNA: TGTGCCAGCAGCCCCAGGACAGGGGGCACTGAAGCTTTCTTT; CDR3: CASSPRTGGTEAFF
J: TRBJ1-1; V: TRBV5-1; D: -; size: many; DNA: TGCGCCAGCGGCCTAGAGCAGAACACTGAAGCTTTCTTT; CDR3: CASGLEQNTEAFF
J: TRBJ2-7; V: TRBV13; D: -; size: -; DNA: TGTGCCAGCAGCCCCTACAGGGAGGGGGGAGCCGAGCAGTACTTC; CDR3: CASSPYREGGAEQYF